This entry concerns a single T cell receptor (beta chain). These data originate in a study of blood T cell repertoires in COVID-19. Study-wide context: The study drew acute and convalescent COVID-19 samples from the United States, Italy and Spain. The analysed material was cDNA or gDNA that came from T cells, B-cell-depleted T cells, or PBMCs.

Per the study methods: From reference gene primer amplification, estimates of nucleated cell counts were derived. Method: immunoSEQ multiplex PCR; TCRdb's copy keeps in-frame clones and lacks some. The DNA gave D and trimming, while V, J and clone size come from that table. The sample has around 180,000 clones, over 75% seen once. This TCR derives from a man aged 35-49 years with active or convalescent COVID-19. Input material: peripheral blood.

The CDR3 region has the DNA TGTGCCAGCAGCCCGGGGACTAGTTTTTTGTTCTTC. Residues: CASSPGTSFLFF. The rearrangement links TRBV3-1 (or the pseudogene TRBV3-2) to TRBJ2-1, with 8 bases lining up with TRBD2. This CDR3 is 12 amino acids long. CDR1 and CDR2 from the germline V gene are LGHDT and YNNKEL (reference sequence). J gave up 15 bases and V 4 bases, and 8 bases lay outside the gene matches.